This passage covers 17 T cell receptor beta chains from one sample sequenced in a study of spatial heterogeneity in lung cancer. Indicated time point: sample taken at primary tumor resection. Whole RNA was taken from tumor, nontumor lung or frozen PBMC; it was then sequenced unsorted. TCRdb re-analysed the 5' RACE reads in MiXCR, keeping a single row per CDR3 protein. This repertoire shows fewer than 12,000 distinct CDR3 sequences, over 6.5% found once; its top ten account for 20% to 30%. The sample consisted of PBMCs, taken at surgery. These receptors all come from a male donor with early-stage non-small cell lung cancer.

A remark on this clonotype: A junction end diverges from the germline sequence, so it may reflect a read error. This chain connects TRBV6-5 to TRBJ2-1; D is possibly TRBD1 (6 bases). The CDR3 is made up of 18 amino acids. Germline assignment: CDR1 MNHEY and CDR2 SVGAGI. CDR3 in amino acids: CASSNSGTSINSYNEQFF. For the CDR3, the DNA is TGTGCCAGCAGTAACTCCGGGACAAGTATAAACTCCTACAATGAGCAGTTCTTC.

This clonotype has at least ten counts. This rearrangement joins TRBV4-2 to TRBJ1-2, with D perhaps TRBD1 (6 bases). This CDR3 is built from 15 residues. Trimming removed 4 bases at V and 3 bases at J, with 15 bases between. Germline values: CDR1 LGHNA, CDR2 YNFKEQ. The CDR3 reads CASSRNSQGYYGYTF. The CDR3 bases are TGTGCCAGCAGCCGAAATAGTCAGGGGTACTATGGCTACACCTTC.

Concerning this clonotype: Just one base apart from a much larger clone, this may be a read error. The rearrangement links TRBV12-3 or TRBV12-4 to TRBJ2-1; D is unclear. Trimming left V 8 bases short and J 7 bases short, with 9 bases between. The CDR3 is 11 residues long. CDR3 region: CASCIVNEQFF. Written as DNA, the CDR3 is TGTGCCAGCTGCATAGTTAATGAGCAGTTCTTC.

This clonotype was seen a handful of times. This rearrangement joins TRBV29-1 to TRBJ2-5; 9 nucleotides align to TRBD2. In germline, CDR1 is SQVTM, CDR2 ANQGSEA. Trimming cost V 7 bases and J 7 bases; bases outside gene matches: 13. This CDR3 has 14 amino acids. The CDR3 DNA reads TGCAGCGCTAGAGAGCGGGGGGCAAGAAGGACCCAGTACTTC. Translating gives CSARERGARRTQYF.

This clonotype was detected many times. This chain connects TRBV27 to TRBJ2-7; D could derive from TRBD1 or TRBD2 (5 bases each). Trimming took off 7 bases at V and 12 bases at J, with 16 bases between the two ends. Germline values: CDR1 MNHEY, CDR2 SMNVEV (reference sequence). CDR3 size: 11 residues. CDR3: CASTYRGRRYF. The CDR3 region has the DNA TGTGCCAGCACCTATCGGGGACGTAGGTACTTC.

This clonotype was seen ten or more times. This chain connects TRBV2 to TRBJ2-3, with 8 bases matching TRBD2. V lost 3 bases and J lost 3; bases outside the gene matches: 5. This CDR3 has 15 residues. In germline, CDR1 is SNHLY, CDR2 FYNNEI. The CDR3 region has the DNA TGTGCCAGCAGTGAGGGGAGCGGGGGAACAGATACGCAGTATTTT. Its protein product is CASSEGSGGTDTQYF.

Ten or more counts support this clonotype. The chain employs TRBV12-3 or TRBV12-4 and TRBJ2-2; D is possibly TRBD2 (6 bases). Trimming left V 5 bases short and J 6 bases short, with 16 bases between. The CDR3 is 15 amino acids. The CDR3 loop reads CASSTRGREAGELFF. CDR3 DNA sequence: TGTGCCAGCAGTACCCGCGGCAGGGAGGCCGGGGAGCTGTTTTTT.

The chain recombines TRBV12-3 or TRBV12-4 with TRBJ1-1; maybe TRBD1 (6 bases). This CDR3 region has 14 residues. Trimming left V 5 bases short and J 4 bases short, with 14 bases between. Written as DNA, the CDR3 is TGTGCCAGCAGTCCAACAGGGTGGGTCACTGAAGCTTTCTTT. It is translated as CASSPTGWVTEAFF.

In this sample, this clonotype turned up many times. V usage is TRBV19 and J usage is TRBJ2-7, with D maybe TRBD2 (6 bases). V dropped 6 bases and J dropped 6 bases, with 15 bases sitting between them. The CDR3 loop spans 13 amino acids. Germline V gene lookup returns CDR1 LNHDA and CDR2 SQIVND (reference sequence). CDR3 nucleotides: TGTGCCAGTAGCCCCGGGACTCTTTTCGAGCAGTACTTC. It specifies CASSPGTLFEQYF.

This clonotype was seen ten or more times. This chain links TRBV7-2 with TRBJ2-2, with D tentatively TRBD2 (5 bases). The CDR3 is 14 residues long. From germline, CDR1 is SGHTA and CDR2 FQGNSA. Trimming took 2 bases from V and 6 from J, leaving 10 bases between them. CDR3 sequence reads: CASSLNGVPGELFF. The CDR3 nucleotides read TGTGCCAGCAGCTTAAACGGGGTCCCCGGGGAGCTGTTTTTT.

The table lists this clonotype with many counts. This chain uses TRBV28 with TRBJ2-7; perhaps TRBD1 as D (5 bases). The germline gives CDR1 MDHEN, CDR2 SYDVKM. This CDR3 is 15 amino acids long. V lost 5 bases to trimming and J lost 0 bases, with 14 bases between them. The CDR3, as DNA: TGTGCCAGCAGTCCGCAAGGGGATGTCTCCTACGAGCAGTACTTC. Its protein is CASSPQGDVSYEQYF.

This clonotype is medium-sized (0.01 to 0.1%) within its sample. The chain has TRBV14 and TRBJ2-7; D unclear. Germline CDR1 reads SGHDN; CDR2 reads FVKESK. The V gene lost 4 bases and the J gene lost 5 bases, with 15 bases spanning the gap. The CDR3 loop spans 14 amino acids. This CDR3 reads CASSLYAGVNEQYF. In DNA, the CDR3 is TGTGCCAGCAGCCTGTACGCTGGGGTAAACGAGCAGTACTTC.

By its share, this clonotype is medium-sized. CDR3 in amino acids: CAWSGQGGEQFF. In DNA form, the CDR3 reads TGTGCCTGGAGTGGACAGGGTGGAGAGCAGTTCTTC. This sequence joins TRBV30 and TRBJ2-1, with 7 bases fitting TRBD1. Per the germline V gene, CDR1 is GTSNPN and CDR2 is SVGIG (reference sequence). J gave up 10 bases and V 1 base, and 4 bases lay outside the gene matches. The CDR3 is 12 residues long.

This clonotype was observed many times. This sequence joins TRBV23-1 and TRBJ2-5; maybe TRBD2 (6 bases). TRBV23-1 is placed among ORFs of uncertain function. V was trimmed by 1 base and J by 0 bases, leaving 15 bases between them. The CDR3 is 17 residues long. As DNA, the CDR3 is TGCGCCAGCAGTCAATGGACTACCCAAACGTACCAAGAGACCCAGTACTTC. It specifies CASSQWTTQTYQETQYF.

This clonotype was detected many times. The gene calls are TRBV5-4 and TRBJ2-7; 8 bases map to TRBD1. The CDR3 is 14 residues long. In germline, CDR1 is SGHNT, CDR2 YYREEE (reference sequence). J gave up 3 bases and V 3 bases, and 5 bases lay outside the gene matches. The CDR3 sequence: CASSSGQDLYEQYF. The CDR3 coding sequence is TGTGCCAGCAGCTCGGGACAGGACCTCTACGAGCAGTACTTC.

This clonotype was observed at least ten times. J is TRBJ2-5 and V is TRBV6-7; no clear D. TRBV6-7 is placed among ORFs of uncertain function. The CDR3 runs 15 residues. V was shortened by 2 bases and J by 2 bases, with 12 bases between the two germline ends. The CDR3 is CASSYPHSRQETQYF. In DNA form, the CDR3 reads TGTGCCAGCAGTTACCCCCACTCAAGACAAGAGACCCAGTACTTC.

Many counts were recorded for this clonotype. This chain links TRBV29-1 with TRBJ1-4; 9 bases align to TRBD1. V was pared by 6 bases and J by 5 bases, with 7 bases of the junction left unmatched. The CDR3 runs to 14 residues. Germline V gene data show CDR1 as SQVTM and CDR2 as ANQGSEA. CDR3 sequence reads: CSVQRQGVNEKLFF. CDR3 bases: TGCAGCGTCCAACGACAGGGGGTAAATGAAAAACTGTTTTTT.